What follows are 26 T cell receptor beta chains derived from one specimen sequenced in a study of a mutant IDH1 vaccine in newly diagnosed glioma. The data were produced by immunoSEQ multiplex PCR, yet TCRdb's version contains in-frame clones alone and is incomplete. The sample contains 44,000 or so clones, about four fifths of which appear only once. Sample time point: week 35, safety follow-up. Each dose of the vaccine consisted of 300 ug of mutant IDH1 20-mer peptide, with topical imiquimod. No antigen has been assigned to these receptors. Sequenced material: PBMCs, taken from a glioma patient whose treatment included an IDH1 peptide vaccine. The receptors derive from a woman aged 35 to 49 with glioma. Some clones in this sample may be carry-over from other donors' samples.

The V gene is TRBV4-3, the J gene TRBJ1-1, with D possibly matching TRBD1 (5 bases). V lost 1 base to trimming and J lost 10 bases, with 13 bases between them. The CDR3 runs 13 residues. Germline-derived CDR1 and CDR2 are LGHNA and YSLEER. The CDR3 region is CASSQGFQGTAFF. The CDR3 nucleotides read TGCGCCAGCAGCCAAGGATTTCAGGGAACAGCTTTCTTT.

This clone was recorded once. The chain carries TRBV5-1 and TRBJ1-2, with no clear D. V was pared by 2 bases and J by 4 bases, with 12 bases between. Looked up from germline, CDR1 is SGHRS and CDR2 is YFSETQ. The CDR3 has 14 residues. The CDR3 DNA is TGCGCCAGCAGCTTCATTGGGCCACTCTATGGCTACACCTTC. Its protein is CASSFIGPLYGYTF.

The chain carries TRBV27 and TRBJ1-5; weak D call: TRBD1 (5 bases). V was cut by 3 bases and J by 7 bases, with 13 bases left in between. Per the germline V gene, CDR1 is MNHEY and CDR2 is SMNVEV (reference sequence). The CDR3 runs 14 residues. The CDR3 loop reads CASSFSGLNQPQHF. As DNA, the CDR3 is TGTGCCAGCAGTTTTTCGGGGCTTAACCAGCCCCAGCATTTT.

The V gene is TRBV9, the J gene TRBJ2-3, with D perhaps TRBD2 (7 bases). V shed 7 bases and J shed 2 bases, with 14 bases lying between them. Germline V gene lookup returns CDR1 SGDLS and CDR2 YYNGEE. There are 14 residues in the CDR3. The CDR3 DNA reads TGTGCCAGCGGTGGGGGGGGGCTCACAGATACGCAGTATTTT. Protein sequence: CASGGGGLTDTQYF. Complete variable domain (other parts from reference TRBV9 and TRBJ2-3): DSGVTQTPKHLITATGQRVTLRCSPRSGDLSVYWYQQSLDQGLQFLIQYYNGEERAKGNILERFSAQQFPDLHSELNLSSLELGDSALYFCASGGGGLTDTQYFGPGTRLTVL.

The V gene is TRBV7-2, the J gene TRBJ2-1, with D maybe TRBD2 (5 bases). The V gene's germline CDR1 is SGHTA and CDR2 FQGNSA. With 2 bases removed from V and 10 bases from J, the gap between germline ends came to 12 bases. The CDR3 extends over 13 amino acids. The CDR3 sequence is CASSLRLAGEQFF. CDR3 DNA sequence: TGTGCCAGCAGCTTAAGGCTAGCTGGGGAGCAGTTCTTC.

The chain employs TRBV4-1 and TRBJ1-1; D call uncertain. CDR1 is MGHRA, CDR2 YSYEKL, per germline. V was trimmed by 1 base and J by 0 bases, leaving 9 bases between them. The CDR3 is 15 amino acids. The CDR3 coding sequence is TGCGCCAGCAGCCAAGCGGAGGTCATGAACACTGAAGCTTTCTTT. Residues: CASSQAEVMNTEAFF.

This clone has just a few counts. The rearrangement uses TRBV7-2 and TRBJ1-2; weak D call: TRBD1 (5 bases). Germline CDR1 and CDR2: SGHTA and FQGNSA. The CDR3 is 14 amino acids. The V and J ends lost 3 bases and 1 base respectively, with 9 bases between them. The CDR3 sequence: CASSLGPDNYGYTF. In DNA form, the CDR3 reads TGTGCCAGCAGCTTGGGGCCCGATAACTATGGCTACACCTTC. Drawing the rest from reference TRBV7-2 and TRBJ1-2, the complete variable domain is GAGVSQSPSNKVTEKGKDVELRCDPISGHTALYWYRQSLGQGLEFLIYFQGNSAPDKSGLPSDRFSAERTGGSVSTLTIQRTQQEDSAVYLCASSLGPDNYGYTFGSGTRLTVV.

The V and J genes are TRBV10-3 and TRBJ1-5; perhaps TRBD1 as D (6 bases). This CDR3 region has 16 residues. Per the germline V gene, CDR1 is ENHRY and CDR2 is SYGVKD. Trimming shortened V by 11 bases and J by 0 bases, and 20 bases separated the two germline ends. The CDR3 sequence is CASKQGGGYSNQPQHF. The CDR3 DNA follows: TGTGCCTCGAAACAGGGCGGGGGGTATAGCAATCAGCCCCAGCATTTT.

The J gene is TRBJ2-2, the V gene TRBV5-1; D is perhaps TRBD1 (6 bases). V was clipped by 5 bases and J by 0 bases, with 17 bases between them. This CDR3 is 17 amino acids long. Germline V gene lookup returns CDR1 SGHRS and CDR2 YFSETQ. The CDR3 protein is CASRVGVGTTNTGELFF. The CDR3 DNA is TGCGCCAGCAGAGTCGGTGTCGGGACAACGAACACCGGGGAGCTGTTTTTT.

The CDR3 reads CASSLAGVDGKLFF. The CDR3 DNA reads TGTGCCAGCAGCTTAGCGGGGGTTGATGGAAAACTGTTTTTT. This rearrangement joins TRBV7-9 to TRBJ1-4, with a possible D match to TRBD1 (5 bases). This CDR3 has 14 residues. Trimming removed 0 bases from V and 10 bases from J, with 12 bases in between. CDR1 is SEHNR and CDR2 is FQNEAQ in the germline V gene (reference sequence).

CDR3 residues: CASSASGREDYGYTF. In DNA, the CDR3 is TGTGCCAGCAGCGCAAGTGGAAGGGAAGACTATGGCTACACCTTC. The genes are TRBV21-1 and TRBJ1-2. TRBV21-1 represents a pseudogene. CDR3 length equals 15 residues.

The chain couples TRBV5-1 to TRBJ1-4; D call uncertain. Deletions cut 4 bases from V and 5 bases from J, with 15 bases between. Per germline, CDR1 SGHRS and CDR2 YFSETQ. The CDR3 consists of 15 residues. CDR3: CASSPLGFPNEKLFF. The CDR3 DNA reads TGCGCCAGCAGCCCACTTGGCTTCCCGAATGAAAAACTGTTTTTT.

V is TRBV2 and J is TRBJ2-5, with D unclear. The germline V gene has CDR1 SNHLY and CDR2 FYNNEI. V gave up 5 bases and J gave up 2 bases, with 3 bases separating them. The CDR3 has 11 residues. This chain's CDR3 is CASSPQETQYF. Written as DNA, the CDR3 is TGTGCCAGCAGTCCACAAGAGACCCAGTACTTC.

This rearrangement joins TRBV25-1 to TRBJ2-5; D not certain. Between the trimmed V and J ends, which lost 3 bases and 4 bases, there was a span of 15 bases. Germline V gene data show CDR1 as MGHDK and CDR2 as SYGVNS. The CDR3 length is 15 residues. CDR3 protein: CASSDLDRTRETQYF. The CDR3 nucleotides read TGTGCCAGCAGTGATCTGGACCGGACCCGAGAGACCCAGTACTTC.

The DNA for the CDR3 is TGTGCCAGCAGTTACGTAACCCTACAGGGGAACACTGAAGCTTTCTTT. Amino acid sequence: CASSYVTLQGNTEAFF. This chain uses TRBV6-5 with TRBJ1-1, with TRBD1 as a possible D gene (6 bases). CDR3 length: 16 residues. Germline V CDR1 and CDR2: MNHEY, SVGAGI. The V gene lost 2 bases and the J gene lost 1 base, with 14 bases spanning the gap.

The rearrangement links TRBV19 to TRBJ2-7, with D possibly being TRBD1 (5 bases). Germline-derived CDR1 and CDR2 are LNHDA and SQIVND (reference sequence). There are 12 residues in the CDR3. V lost 3 bases and J 3 bases, leaving 6 bases between the germline ends. The CDR3 bases are TGTGCCAGTAGTATTAGGGGCTACGAGCAGTACTTC. This encodes CASSIRGYEQYF. The complete variable domain, with remaining parts taken from reference TRBV19 and TRBJ2-7, reads DGGITQSPKYLFRKEGQNVTLSCEQNLNHDAMYWYRQDPGQGLRLIYYSQIVNDFQKGDIAEGYSVSREKKESFPLTVTSAQKNPTAFYLCASSIRGYEQYFGPGTRLTVT.

The chain links TRBV2 to TRBJ1-2; TRBD1 might be the D (5 bases). This CDR3 comprises 14 residues. V lost 6 bases and J lost 0, with 11 bases in between. Per germline, CDR1 SNHLY and CDR2 FYNNEI. The CDR3 nucleotides are TGTGCCAGCAGGAGTGGGGGAACTAACTATGGCTACACCTTC. This translates into CASRSGGTNYGYTF.

CDR3 nucleotides: TGTGCCAGCAGCCGGGTGGGGGCGGTCTCTGGAAACACCATATATTTT. Its protein is CASSRVGAVSGNTIYF. This chain joins TRBV5-4 and TRBJ1-3, with D possibly TRBD1 on 6 matching bases. CDR3 size: 16 residues. Germline V lookup: CDR1 SGHNT, CDR2 YYREEE (reference sequence). The V end lost 4 bases, the J end lost 0 bases, and 14 bases lay between the germline ends.

The V call is TRBV6-1, the J call TRBJ2-3; 10 bases fit TRBD2. The germline V gene has CDR1 MNHNS and CDR2 SASEGT. The V and J ends lost 0 bases and 2 bases, in that order; junction bases with no gene match: 5. This CDR3 has 17 amino acids. CDR3 sequence: CASSEAGSGGITDTQYF. In DNA form, the CDR3 reads TGTGCCAGCAGTGAAGCTGGTAGCGGGGGGATCACAGATACGCAGTATTTT.

This chain connects TRBV5-1 to TRBJ1-6; D is unresolved. Trimming pared 6 bases from V and 6 bases from J, leaving 13 bases between. Germline assignment: CDR1 SGHRS and CDR2 YFSETQ. This CDR3 has 14 amino acids. In nucleotides, the CDR3 is TGCGCCAGCAAAATGGTTGAATCTAATTCACCCCTCCACTTT. Translated, it gives CASKMVESNSPLHF.

The chain combines TRBV5-4 with TRBJ2-7, with a weak D call TRBD2 (6 bases). V gave up 2 bases and J gave up 7 bases, with 16 bases separating them. Germline loops: CDR1 SGHNT, CDR2 YYREEE (reference sequence). The CDR3 runs to 14 residues. As DNA, the CDR3 is TGTGCCAGCAGCTTTCGGGGAGGCTTGGGAGAGCAGTACTTC. Amino acid sequence: CASSFRGGLGEQYF.

This clone was picked up one time. The chain joins TRBV9 to TRBJ2-3; the D gene is possibly TRBD1 (6 bases). Per the germline V gene, CDR1 is SGDLS and CDR2 is YYNGEE. The CDR3 contains 15 residues. V was pared by 3 bases and J by 6 bases, with 17 bases between. The CDR3, as DNA: TGTGCCAGCAGCGCATACAACAGGGTGGGGGATACGCAGTATTTT. Its protein is CASSAYNRVGDTQYF.

CDR3 region: CASSEGLAGGADTQYF. Here the CDR3 DNA reads TGTGCCAGCAGTGAAGGGCTAGCGGGGGGTGCAGATACGCAGTATTTT. The chain recombines TRBV2 with TRBJ2-3, with TRBD2 matching 11 bases. The germline V gene has CDR1 SNHLY and CDR2 FYNNEI. The CDR3 consists of 16 residues. Unmatched junction bases numbered 4, after V lost 1 base and J lost 4 bases.

The V gene is TRBV7-2, the J gene TRBJ1-1; the D gene is possibly TRBD1 (5 bases). V dropped 6 bases and J dropped 4 bases, with 15 bases sitting between them. Germline CDR1 is SGHTA and CDR2 is FQGNSA. CDR3 size: 14 residues. The CDR3 bases are TGTGCCAGCAGTCGGAGCGGGGGTGGCACTGAAGCTTTCTTT. It codes for CASSRSGGGTEAFF. Full variable domain (outside the CDR3, taken from reference TRBV7-2 and TRBJ1-1): GAGVSQSPSNKVTEKGKDVELRCDPISGHTALYWYRQSLGQGLEFLIYFQGNSAPDKSGLPSDRFSAERTGGSVSTLTIQRTQQEDSAVYLCASSRSGGGTEAFFGQGTRLTVV.

CDR3 nucleotides: TGCAGCGTCTCGGGAGGGGAACAAAAACTGTTTTTT. Amino acid sequence: CSVSGGEQKLFF. The V call is TRBV29-1, the J call TRBJ1-4, with D tentatively TRBD1 (5 bases). CDR1 and CDR2 from the germline V gene are SQVTM and ANQGSEA. This CDR3 region has 12 residues. Trimming took 6 bases from V and 9 from J, leaving 14 bases between them.

The chain couples TRBV7-2 to TRBJ2-3, with 9 bases fitting TRBD2. V lost 5 bases and J lost 2; bases outside the gene matches: 8. CDR3 size: 16 residues. CDR1 and CDR2 from the germline V gene are SGHTA and FQGNSA. The DNA of the CDR3 is TGTGCCAGCAGCCTCAGGACTAGCGCCCACACAGATACGCAGTATTTT. It specifies CASSLRTSAHTDTQYF.